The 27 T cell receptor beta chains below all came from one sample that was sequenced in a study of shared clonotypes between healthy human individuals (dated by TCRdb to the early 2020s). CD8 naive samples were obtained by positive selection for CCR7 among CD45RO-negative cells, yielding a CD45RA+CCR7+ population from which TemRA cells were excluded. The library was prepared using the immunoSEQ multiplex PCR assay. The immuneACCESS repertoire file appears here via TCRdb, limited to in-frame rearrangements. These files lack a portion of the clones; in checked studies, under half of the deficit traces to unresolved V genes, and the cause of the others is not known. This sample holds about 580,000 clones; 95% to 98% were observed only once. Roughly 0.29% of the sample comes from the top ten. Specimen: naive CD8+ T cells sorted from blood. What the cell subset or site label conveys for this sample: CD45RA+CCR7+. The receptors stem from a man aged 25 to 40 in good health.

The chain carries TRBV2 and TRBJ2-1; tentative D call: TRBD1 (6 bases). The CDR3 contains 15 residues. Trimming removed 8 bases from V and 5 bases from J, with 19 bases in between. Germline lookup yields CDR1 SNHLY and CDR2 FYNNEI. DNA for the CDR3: TGTGCCAGCGCGACTCCCGAGACAGGACACAATGAGCAGTTCTTC. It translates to CASATPETGHNEQFF.

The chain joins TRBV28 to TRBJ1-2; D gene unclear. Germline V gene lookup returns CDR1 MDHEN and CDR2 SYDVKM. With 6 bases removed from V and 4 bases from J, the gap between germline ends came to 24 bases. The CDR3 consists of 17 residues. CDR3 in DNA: TGTGCCAGCAGCAAGGTATCACGCATGGGTTTTGGCTATGGCTACACCTTC. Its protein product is CASSKVSRMGFGYGYTF.

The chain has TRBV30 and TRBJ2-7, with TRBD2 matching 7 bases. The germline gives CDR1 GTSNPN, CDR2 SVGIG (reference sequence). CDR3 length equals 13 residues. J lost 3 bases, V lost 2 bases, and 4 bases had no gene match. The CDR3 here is CAWSPRELYEQYF. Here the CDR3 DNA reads TGTGCCTGGAGTCCGCGGGAGCTCTACGAGCAGTACTTC.

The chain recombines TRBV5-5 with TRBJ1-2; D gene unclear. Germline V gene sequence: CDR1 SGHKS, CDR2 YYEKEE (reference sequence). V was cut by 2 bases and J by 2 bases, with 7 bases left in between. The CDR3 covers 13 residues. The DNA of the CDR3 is TGTGCCAGCAGCTTTGACGGGAACTATGGCTACACCTTC. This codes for CASSFDGNYGYTF.

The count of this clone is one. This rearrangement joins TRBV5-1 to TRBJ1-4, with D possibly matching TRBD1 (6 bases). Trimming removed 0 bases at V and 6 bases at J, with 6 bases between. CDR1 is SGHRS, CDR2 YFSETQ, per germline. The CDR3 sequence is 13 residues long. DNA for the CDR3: TGCGCCAGCAGCTTGGGGACAGATGAAAAACTGTTTTTT. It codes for CASSLGTDEKLFF.

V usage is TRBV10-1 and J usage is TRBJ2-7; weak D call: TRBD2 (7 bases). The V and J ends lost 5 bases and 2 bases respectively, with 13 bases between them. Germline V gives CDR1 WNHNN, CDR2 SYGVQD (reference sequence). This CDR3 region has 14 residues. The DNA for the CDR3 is TGCGCCAGCAGTAGCGGGGACACCCCCTACGAGCAGTACTTC. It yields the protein CASSSGDTPYEQYF.

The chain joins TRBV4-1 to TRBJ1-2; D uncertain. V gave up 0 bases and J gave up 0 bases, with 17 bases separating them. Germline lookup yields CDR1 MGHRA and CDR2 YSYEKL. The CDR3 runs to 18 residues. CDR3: CASSQDDGDSLTNYGYTF. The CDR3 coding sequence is TGCGCCAGCAGCCAAGATGATGGGGATAGCTTGACTAACTATGGCTACACCTTC.

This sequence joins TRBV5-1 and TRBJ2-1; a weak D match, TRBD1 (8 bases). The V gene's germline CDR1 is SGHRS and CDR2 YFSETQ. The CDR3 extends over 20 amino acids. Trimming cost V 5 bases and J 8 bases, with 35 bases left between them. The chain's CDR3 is CASSQDPDRGGVVGKDEQFF. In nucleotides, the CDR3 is TGCGCCAGCAGTCAAGATCCCGACAGGGGAGGGGTGGTAGGTAAGGATGAGCAGTTCTTC.

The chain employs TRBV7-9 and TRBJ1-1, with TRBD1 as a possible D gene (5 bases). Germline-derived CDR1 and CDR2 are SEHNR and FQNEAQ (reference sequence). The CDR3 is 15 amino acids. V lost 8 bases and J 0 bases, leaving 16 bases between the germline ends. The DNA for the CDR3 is TGTGCCAGCCGGGACGGGAGGGTTGTGAACACTGAAGCTTTCTTT. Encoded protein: CASRDGRVVNTEAFF.

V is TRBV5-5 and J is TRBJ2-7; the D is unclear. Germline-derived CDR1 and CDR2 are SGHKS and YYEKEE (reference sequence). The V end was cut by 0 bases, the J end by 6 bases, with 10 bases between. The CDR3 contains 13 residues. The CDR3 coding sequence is TGTGCCAGCAGCTTGGCTTCAGCCCCCGAGCAGTACTTC. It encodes CASSLASAPEQYF.

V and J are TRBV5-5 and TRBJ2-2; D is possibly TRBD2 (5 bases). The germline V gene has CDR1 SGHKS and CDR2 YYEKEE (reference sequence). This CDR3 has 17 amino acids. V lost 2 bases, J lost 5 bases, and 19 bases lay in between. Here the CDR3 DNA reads TGTGCCAGCAGCTTTTGGGAGTCCACTAGAGGGACCGGGGAGCTGTTTTTT. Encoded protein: CASSFWESTRGTGELFF.

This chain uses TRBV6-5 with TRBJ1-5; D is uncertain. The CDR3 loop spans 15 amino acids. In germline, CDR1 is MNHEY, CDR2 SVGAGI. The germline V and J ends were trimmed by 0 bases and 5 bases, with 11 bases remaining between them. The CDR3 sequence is CASSYSAQEDQPQHF. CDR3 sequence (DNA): TGTGCCAGCAGTTACTCGGCGCAGGAAGATCAGCCCCAGCATTTT.

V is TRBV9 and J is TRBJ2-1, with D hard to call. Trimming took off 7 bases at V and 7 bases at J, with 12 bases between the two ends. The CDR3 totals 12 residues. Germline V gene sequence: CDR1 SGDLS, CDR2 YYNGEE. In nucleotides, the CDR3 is TGTGCCAGCGCATCCCGAAGTAATGAGCAGTTCTTC. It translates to CASASRSNEQFF. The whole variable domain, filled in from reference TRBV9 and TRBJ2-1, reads DSGVTQTPKHLITATGQRVTLRCSPRSGDLSVYWYQQSLDQGLQFLIQYYNGEERAKGNILERFSAQQFPDLHSELNLSSLELGDSALYFCASASRSNEQFFGPGTRLTVL.

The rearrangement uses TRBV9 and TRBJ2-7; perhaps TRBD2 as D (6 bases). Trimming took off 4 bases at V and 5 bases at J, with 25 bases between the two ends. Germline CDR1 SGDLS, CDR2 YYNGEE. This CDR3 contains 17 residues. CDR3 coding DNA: TGTGCCAGCAGCCCAAGCCAACTGGGGGGTAATTGGGACGAGCAGTACTTC. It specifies CASSPSQLGGNWDEQYF.

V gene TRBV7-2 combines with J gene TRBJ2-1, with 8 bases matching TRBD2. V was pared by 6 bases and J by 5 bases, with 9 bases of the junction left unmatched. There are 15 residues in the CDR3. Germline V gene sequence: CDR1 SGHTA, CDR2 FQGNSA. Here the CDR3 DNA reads TGTGCCAGCAGGGTCGGGACTAGAGCAGACAATGAGCAGTTCTTC. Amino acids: CASRVGTRADNEQFF. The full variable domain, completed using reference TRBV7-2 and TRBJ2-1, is GAGVSQSPSNKVTEKGKDVELRCDPISGHTALYWYRQSLGQGLEFLIYFQGNSAPDKSGLPSDRFSAERTGGSVSTLTIQRTQQEDSAVYLCASRVGTRADNEQFFGPGTRLTVL.

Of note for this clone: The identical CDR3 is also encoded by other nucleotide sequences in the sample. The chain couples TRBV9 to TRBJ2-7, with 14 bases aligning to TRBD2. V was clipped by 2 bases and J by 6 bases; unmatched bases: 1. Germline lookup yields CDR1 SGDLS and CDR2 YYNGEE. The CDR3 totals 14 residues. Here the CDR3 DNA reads TGTGCCAGCAGCGTGGGACTAGCGGGAGTCGAGCAGTACTTC. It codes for CASSVGLAGVEQYF. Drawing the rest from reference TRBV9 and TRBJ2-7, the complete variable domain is DSGVTQTPKHLITATGQRVTLRCSPRSGDLSVYWYQQSLDQGLQFLIQYYNGEERAKGNILERFSAQQFPDLHSELNLSSLELGDSALYFCASSVGLAGVEQYFGPGTRLTVT.

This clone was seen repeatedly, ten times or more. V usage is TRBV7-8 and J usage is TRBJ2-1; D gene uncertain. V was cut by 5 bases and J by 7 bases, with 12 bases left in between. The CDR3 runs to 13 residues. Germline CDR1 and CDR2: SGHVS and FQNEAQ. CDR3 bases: TGTGCCAGCAGCGTAACGATGGGGAATGAGCAGTTCTTC. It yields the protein CASSVTMGNEQFF.

The CDR3, as DNA: TGTGCCTGGAGTGGTACAGGGTTAAAGGATGAGCAGTTCTTC. It codes for CAWSGTGLKDEQFF. The gene calls are TRBV30 and TRBJ2-1; tentative D call: TRBD1 (6 bases). The CDR3 length is 14 residues. The germline CDR1 and CDR2 sequences are GTSNPN and SVGIG (reference sequence). The V gene lost 1 base and the J gene lost 8 bases, with 15 bases spanning the gap.

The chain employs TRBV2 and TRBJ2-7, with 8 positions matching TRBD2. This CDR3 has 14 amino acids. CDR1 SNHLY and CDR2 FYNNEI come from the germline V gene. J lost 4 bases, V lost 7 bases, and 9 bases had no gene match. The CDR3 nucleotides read TGTGCCAGCACCACAGCGGGAGACGGGTACGAGCAGTACTTC. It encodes CASTTAGDGYEQYF.

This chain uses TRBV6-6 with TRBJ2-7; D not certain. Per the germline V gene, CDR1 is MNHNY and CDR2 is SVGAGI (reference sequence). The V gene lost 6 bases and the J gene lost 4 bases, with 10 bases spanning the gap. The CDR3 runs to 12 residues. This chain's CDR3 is CASSGRRYEQYF. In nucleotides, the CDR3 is TGTGCCAGCAGCGGACGAAGATACGAGCAGTACTTC.

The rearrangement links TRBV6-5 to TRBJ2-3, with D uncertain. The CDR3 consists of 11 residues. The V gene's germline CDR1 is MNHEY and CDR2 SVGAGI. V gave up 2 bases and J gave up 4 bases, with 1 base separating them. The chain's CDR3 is CASSYADTQYF. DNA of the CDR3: TGTGCCAGCAGTTACGCAGATACGCAGTATTTT.

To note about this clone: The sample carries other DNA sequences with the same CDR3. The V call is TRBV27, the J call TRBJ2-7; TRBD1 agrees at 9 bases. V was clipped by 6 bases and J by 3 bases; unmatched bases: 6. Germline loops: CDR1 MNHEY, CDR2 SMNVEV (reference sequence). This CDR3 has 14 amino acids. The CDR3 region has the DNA TGTGCCAGCAGCCTTGGGACAGGGTTCTACGAGCAGTACTTC. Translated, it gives CASSLGTGFYEQYF.

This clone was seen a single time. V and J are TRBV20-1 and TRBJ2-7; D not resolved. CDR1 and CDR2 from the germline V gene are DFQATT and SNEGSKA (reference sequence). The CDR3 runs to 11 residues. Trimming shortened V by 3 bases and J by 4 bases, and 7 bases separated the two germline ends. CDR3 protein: CSARRTYEQYF. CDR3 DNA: TGCAGTGCTAGGAGAACTTACGAGCAGTACTTC.

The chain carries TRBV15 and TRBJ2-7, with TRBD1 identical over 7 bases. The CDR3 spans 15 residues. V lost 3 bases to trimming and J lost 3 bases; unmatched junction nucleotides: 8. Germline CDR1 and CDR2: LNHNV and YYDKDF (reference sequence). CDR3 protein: CATSSQRGRGYEQYF. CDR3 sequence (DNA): TGTGCCACCAGCAGCCAAAGGGGGCGAGGCTACGAGCAGTACTTC.

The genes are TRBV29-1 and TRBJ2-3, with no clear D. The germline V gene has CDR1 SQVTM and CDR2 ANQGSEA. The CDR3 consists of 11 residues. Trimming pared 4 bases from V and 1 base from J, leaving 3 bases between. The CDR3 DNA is TGCAGCGTTGGTCGCACAGATACGCAGTATTTT. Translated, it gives CSVGRTDTQYF.

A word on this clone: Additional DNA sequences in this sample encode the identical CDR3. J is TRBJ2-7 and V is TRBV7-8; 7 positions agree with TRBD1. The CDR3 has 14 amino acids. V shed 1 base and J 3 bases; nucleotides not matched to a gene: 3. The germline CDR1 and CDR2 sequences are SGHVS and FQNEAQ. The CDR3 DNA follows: TGTGCCAGCAGCTTAGGAGGGGGCGGCTACGAGCAGTACTTC. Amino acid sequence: CASSLGGGGYEQYF.

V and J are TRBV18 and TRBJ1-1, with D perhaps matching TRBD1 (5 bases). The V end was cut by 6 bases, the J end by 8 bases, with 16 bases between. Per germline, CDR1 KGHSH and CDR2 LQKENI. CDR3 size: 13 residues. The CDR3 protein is CASSPEKKGEAFF. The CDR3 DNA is TGTGCCAGCTCCCCTGAAAAAAAGGGGGAAGCTTTCTTT.